One and the same sample provided the 6 T cell receptor beta chains below, sequenced in a study of blood T cell repertoires in COVID-19. Method: immunoSEQ multiplex PCR; TCRdb's copy keeps in-frame clones and lacks some. The data hold around 100,000 clones, with about 75% observed a single time. The sequenced material came from peripheral blood. These receptors were taken from an elderly man with acute or convalescent COVID-19.

CDR3 in amino acids: CAGKGMGGHQPQHF. CDR3 sequence (DNA): TGTGCCGGAAAGGGTATGGGGGGGCACCAGCCCCAGCATTTT. The rearrangement uses TRBV28 and TRBJ1-5; the D gene is possibly TRBD1 (6 bases). The germline CDR1 and CDR2 sequences are MDHEN and SYDVKM. CDR3 size: 14 residues. The V and J ends lost 11 bases and 7 bases respectively, with 21 bases between them.

The rearrangement links TRBV9 to TRBJ2-1, with 9 bases aligning to TRBD2. The CDR3 length is 14 residues. Germline CDR1 reads SGDLS; CDR2 reads YYNGEE. V shed 4 bases and J 11 bases; nucleotides not matched to a gene: 10. The CDR3, as DNA: TGTGCCAGCAGCTCCCAAGGGGGGACTAGCAAGCAGTTCTTC. Translating it yields CASSSQGGTSKQFF.

Concerning this clone itself: A much more abundant neighbour one base away suggests this may be a read error. The chain couples TRBV3-1 (or the pseudogene TRBV3-2) to TRBJ2-1, with D possibly TRBD2 on 7 matching bases. Germline V gene data show CDR1 as LGHDT and CDR2 as YNNKEL (reference sequence). The CDR3 is 15 residues long. CDR3: CARRGGGGLEGEQFF. The CDR3 nucleotides are TGTGCCCGCAGGGGCGGGGGAGGGCTCGAAGGTGAGCAGTTCTTC.

V gene TRBV19 combines with J gene TRBJ2-2; 7 positions match TRBD2. Losses at the gene ends were 1 base for V and 3 bases for J; bases not matched to a gene: 5. Germline CDR1 is LNHDA and CDR2 is SQIVND (reference sequence). The length of the CDR3 is 16 residues. The CDR3 here is CASSIGPGRYTGELFF. Here the CDR3 DNA reads TGTGCCAGTAGTATAGGTCCCGGGAGGTACACCGGGGAGCTGTTTTTT.

This clone was found once. The chain recombines TRBV30 with TRBJ2-7; 11 bases are a match to TRBD1. The CDR3 length is 15 residues. CDR1 is GTSNPN and CDR2 is SVGIG in the germline V gene (reference sequence). V gave up 5 bases and J gave up 2 bases; unmatched junction bases: 8. As DNA, the CDR3 is TGTGCCTGGCAAGTATGGGGACAGGGGGCCTACGAGCAGTACTTC. The encoded protein is CAWQVWGQGAYEQYF.

J is TRBJ1-6 and V is TRBV10-3; TRBD1 aligns across 10 bases. Germline values: CDR1 ENHRY, CDR2 SYGVKD. This CDR3 has 14 residues. V trimming: 4 bases; J trimming: 7 bases; junction bases outside the gene matches: 1. CDR3 bases: TGTGCCATCAGTGCGGGACAGGGGAATTCACCCCTCCACTTT. Amino acid sequence: CAISAGQGNSPLHF.